This T cell receptor beta chain was identified in a study of glioma-infiltrating T cells listed by TCRdb under 2016. Regarding the study in general: Glioma tissue, non-neoplastic brain tissue and matched peripheral blood mononuclear cells were used as sources from which TCR alpha- and beta-chain repertoires were sequenced. To gauge divergence between tissue and blood T-cell populations, every tissue-infiltrating repertoire was compared against the peripheral blood repertoire from the same patient. Three low-grade glioma patients, about 8 primary glioblastoma patients and three non-glioma patients contributing non-neoplastic brain tissue were included in the paired cohort.

General study outcomes and caveats: The group comparisons were based on small numbers of patients: three non-neoplastic, three low-grade glioma and eight glioblastoma patients. Very few CDR3 sequences were shared between tissue and blood, attributed to high CDR3 diversity and limited sampling. VJ-independent divergence between tissue and blood was found to be below expectation in non-neoplastic patients but above expectation in all gliomas, particularly low-grade gliomas.

CDR1 and CDR2 (SQVTM, ANQGSEA) derive from the germline V gene. Its CDR3 holds 12 amino acids, cysteine through phenylalanine. Only the CDR3 part of the read is kept: 36 bases, read in frame from the first base. Cut back by 4 bases and 6 bases, the V and J ends lie 10 bases apart. This clonotype was detected ten times or more. Its antigen is not yet known. Per-nucleotide qualities are absent, and no much larger clonotype sits a single base away. TCR alpha and beta CDR3 regions were amplified with the iRepertoire nested amplicon-rescue multiplex PCR (arm-PCR) platform from RNA. The input for one-step reverse transcription and amplification was about 100-450 ng of either tissue mRNA or PBMC total RNA. After bead purification, a secondary multiplex PCR added Illumina adapters, and libraries were gel-purified between 200 and 400 bp. Libraries carried internal 6-nucleotide barcodes used for demultiplexing. Libraries were sequenced on an Illumina MiSeq with 2x220 or 2x250 nucleotide paired-end reads. For the original study's pipeline: Paired reads were merged with FLASH 1.2.11 and aligned to the GRCh37 human genome with BWA-MEM before extracting TRA and TRB reads. V and J assignment used an IMGT-derived reference of cassette sequences and CDR3 motifs that included pseudogenes. Reads were translated in three frames, and productive CDR3s were defined as those with a C...FGXG motif and no stop codons. A clonotype was defined as a unique combination of a V-J cassette pair and a CDR3 amino acid sequence. Hamming distance filtering was applied to reads, with thresholds set by the sequence error rate of each sample in mapped regions. TCRdb cleaned the public reads at Q25 with fastp, built clones with MiXCR and kept in-frame beta chains. Duplicate CDR3 protein sequences are folded into a single record with the most common DNA and genes. Clone size and V and J calls follow TCRdb, not the original study. This sample is represented by around 10,000 distinct CDR3 sequences; roughly 61% of them were singletons. The ten most abundant clones make up roughly 20% of the sample.

The sample comprised glioma tissue, nonneoplastic brain tissue, or PBMCs (not recorded which). This TCR came from a human donor with low-grade glioma or glioblastoma, undergoing nonglioma brain surgery, or in good health (not recorded which). The chain was built from TRBV29-1 and TRBJ1-5; the D gene cannot be named for sure. This receptor has the CDR3 CSVVEGGQPQHF. Read as DNA, the sequence is TGCAGCGTTGTTGAAGGTGGTCAGCCCCAGCATTTT. The CDR3, completed at both ends by the reference TRBV29-1 and TRBJ1-5 genes, gives the full variable domain SAVISQKPSRDICQRGTSLTIQCQVDSQVTMMFWYRQQPGQSLTLIATANQGSEATYESGFVIDKFPISRPNLTFSTLTVSNMSPEDSSIYLCSVVEGGQPQHFGDGTRLSIL.